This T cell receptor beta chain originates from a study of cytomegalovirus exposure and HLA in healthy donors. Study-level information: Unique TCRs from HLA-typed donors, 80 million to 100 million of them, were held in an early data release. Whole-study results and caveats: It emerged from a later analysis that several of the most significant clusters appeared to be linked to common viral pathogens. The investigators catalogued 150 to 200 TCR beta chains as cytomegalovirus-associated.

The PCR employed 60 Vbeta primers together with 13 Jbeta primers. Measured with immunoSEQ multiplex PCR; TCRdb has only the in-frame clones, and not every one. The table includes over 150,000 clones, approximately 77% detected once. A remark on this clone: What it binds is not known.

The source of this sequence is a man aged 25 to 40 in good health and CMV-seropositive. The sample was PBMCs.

CDR3 DNA: TGTGCCAGCAGCAAAGTACCGCGACAGCGCACAGATACGCAGTATTTT. It is translated as CASSKVPRQRTDTQYF. V is TRBV21-1 and J is TRBJ2-3; the D call in the table, TRBD1, was not verified against the DNA. TRBV21-1 has pseudogene status. The CDR3 is 16 residues long.